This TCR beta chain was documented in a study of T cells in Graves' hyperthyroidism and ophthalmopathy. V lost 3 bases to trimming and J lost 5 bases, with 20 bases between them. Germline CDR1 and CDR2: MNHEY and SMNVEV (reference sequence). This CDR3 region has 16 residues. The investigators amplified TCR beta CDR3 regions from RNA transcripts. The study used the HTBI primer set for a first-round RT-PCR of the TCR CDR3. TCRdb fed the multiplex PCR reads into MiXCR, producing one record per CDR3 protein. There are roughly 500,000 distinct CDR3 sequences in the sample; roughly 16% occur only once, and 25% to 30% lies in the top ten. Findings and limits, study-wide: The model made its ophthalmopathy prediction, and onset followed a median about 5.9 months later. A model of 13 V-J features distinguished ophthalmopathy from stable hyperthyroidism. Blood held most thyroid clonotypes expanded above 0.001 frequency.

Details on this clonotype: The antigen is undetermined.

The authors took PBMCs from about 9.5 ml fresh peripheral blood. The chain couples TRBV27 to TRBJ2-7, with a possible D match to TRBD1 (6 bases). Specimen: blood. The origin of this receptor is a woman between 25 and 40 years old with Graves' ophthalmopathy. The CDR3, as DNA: TGTGCCAGCAGTTTTGTTTTGGAGGACAGTATCAACGAGCAGTACTTC. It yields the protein CASSFVLEDSINEQYF.